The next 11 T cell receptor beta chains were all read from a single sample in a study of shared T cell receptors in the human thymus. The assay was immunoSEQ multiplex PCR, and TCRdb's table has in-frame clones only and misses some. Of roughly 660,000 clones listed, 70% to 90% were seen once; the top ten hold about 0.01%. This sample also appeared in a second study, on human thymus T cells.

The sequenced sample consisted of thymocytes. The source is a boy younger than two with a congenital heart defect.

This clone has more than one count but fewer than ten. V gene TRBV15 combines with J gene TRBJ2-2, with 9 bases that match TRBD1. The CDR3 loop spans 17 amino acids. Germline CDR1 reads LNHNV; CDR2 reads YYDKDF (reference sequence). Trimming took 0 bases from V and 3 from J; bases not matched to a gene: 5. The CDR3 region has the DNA TGTGCCACCAGCAGAGATAACAGGGGGCTCGACACCGGGGAGCTGTTTTTT. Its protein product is CATSRDNRGLDTGELFF. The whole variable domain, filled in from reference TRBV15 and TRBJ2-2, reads DAMVIQNPRYQVTQFGKPVTLSCSQTLNHNVMYWYQQKSSQAPKLLFHYYDKDFNNEADTPDNFQSRRPNTSFCFLDIRSPGLGDTAMYLCATSRDNRGLDTGELFFGEGSRLTVL.

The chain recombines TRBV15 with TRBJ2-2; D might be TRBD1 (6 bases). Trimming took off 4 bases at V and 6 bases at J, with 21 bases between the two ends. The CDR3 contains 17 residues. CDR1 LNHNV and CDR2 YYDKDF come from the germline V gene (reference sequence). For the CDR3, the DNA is TGTGCCACCAGCATCCTCGCTAAGCCCACAGGGCCCGGGGAGCTGTTTTTT. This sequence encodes CATSILAKPTGPGELFF.

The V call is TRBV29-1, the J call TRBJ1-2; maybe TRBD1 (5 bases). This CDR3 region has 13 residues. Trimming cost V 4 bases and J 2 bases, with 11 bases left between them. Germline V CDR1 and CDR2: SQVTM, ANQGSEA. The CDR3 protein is CSVVLEGNYGYTF. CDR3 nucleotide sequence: TGCAGCGTTGTTCTGGAGGGGAACTATGGCTACACCTTC.

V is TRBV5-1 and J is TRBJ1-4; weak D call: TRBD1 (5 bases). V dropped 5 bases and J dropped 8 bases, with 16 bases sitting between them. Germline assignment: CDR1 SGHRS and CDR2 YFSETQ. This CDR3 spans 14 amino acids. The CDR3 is CASSFGQGDEKLFF. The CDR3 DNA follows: TGCGCCAGCAGTTTTGGTCAGGGTGACGAAAAACTGTTTTTT.

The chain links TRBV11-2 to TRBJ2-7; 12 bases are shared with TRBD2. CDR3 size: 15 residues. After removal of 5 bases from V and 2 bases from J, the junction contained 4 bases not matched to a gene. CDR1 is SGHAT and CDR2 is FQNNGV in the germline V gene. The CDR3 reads CASSNLAGGAYEQYF. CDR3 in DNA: TGTGCCAGCAGCAATCTAGCGGGAGGGGCCTACGAGCAGTACTTC.

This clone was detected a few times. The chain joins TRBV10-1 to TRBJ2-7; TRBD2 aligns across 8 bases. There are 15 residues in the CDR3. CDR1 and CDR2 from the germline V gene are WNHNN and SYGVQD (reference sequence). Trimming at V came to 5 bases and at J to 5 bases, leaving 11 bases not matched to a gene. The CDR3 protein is CASSSTAAGVHEQYF. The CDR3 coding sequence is TGCGCCAGCAGTTCCACGGCAGCGGGAGTTCACGAGCAGTACTTC.

The CDR3 loop is CASISQGHGYTF. The CDR3 coding sequence is TGTGCCAGCATATCACAGGGGCATGGCTACACCTTC. J is TRBJ1-2 and V is TRBV6-6; 7 bases fit TRBD1. The CDR3 loop spans 12 amino acids. Germline assignment: CDR1 MNHNY and CDR2 SVGAGI (reference sequence). Losses at the gene ends were 7 bases for V and 6 bases for J; bases not matched to a gene: 5.

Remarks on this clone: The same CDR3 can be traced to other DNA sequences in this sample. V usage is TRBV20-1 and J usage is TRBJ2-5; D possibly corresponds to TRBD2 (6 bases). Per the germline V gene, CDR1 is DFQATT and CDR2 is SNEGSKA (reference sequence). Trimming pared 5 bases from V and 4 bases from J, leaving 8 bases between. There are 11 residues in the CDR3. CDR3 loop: CSARRGETQYF. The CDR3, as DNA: TGCAGTGCTCGGAGGGGAGAGACCCAGTACTTC.

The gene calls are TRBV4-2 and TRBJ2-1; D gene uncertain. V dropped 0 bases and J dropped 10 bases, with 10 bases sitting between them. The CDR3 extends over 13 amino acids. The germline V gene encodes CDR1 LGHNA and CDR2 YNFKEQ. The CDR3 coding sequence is TGTGCCAGCAGCCAAGAGGGCCAATTCGAGCAGTTCTTC. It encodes CASSQEGQFEQFF.

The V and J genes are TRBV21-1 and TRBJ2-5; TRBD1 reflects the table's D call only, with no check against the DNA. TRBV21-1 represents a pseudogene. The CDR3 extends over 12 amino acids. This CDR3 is CASSGPKRTQYF. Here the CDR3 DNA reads TGTGCCAGCAGCGGGCCCAAACGGACCCAGTACTTC.

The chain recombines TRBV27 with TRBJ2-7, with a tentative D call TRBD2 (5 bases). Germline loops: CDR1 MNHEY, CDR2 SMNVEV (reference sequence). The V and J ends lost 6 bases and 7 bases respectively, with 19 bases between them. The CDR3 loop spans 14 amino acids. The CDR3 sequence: CASSRLGPPGEQYF. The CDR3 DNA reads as TGTGCCAGCAGCCGGTTGGGCCCACCGGGAGAGCAGTACTTC.